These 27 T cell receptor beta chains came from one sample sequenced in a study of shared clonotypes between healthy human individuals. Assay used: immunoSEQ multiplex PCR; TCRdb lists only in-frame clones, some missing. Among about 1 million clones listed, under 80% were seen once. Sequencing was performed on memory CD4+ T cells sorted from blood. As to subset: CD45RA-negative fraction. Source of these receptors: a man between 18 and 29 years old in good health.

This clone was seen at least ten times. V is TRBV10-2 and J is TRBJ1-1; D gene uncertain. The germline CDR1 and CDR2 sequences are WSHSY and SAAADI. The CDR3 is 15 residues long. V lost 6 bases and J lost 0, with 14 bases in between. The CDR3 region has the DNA TGCGCCAGCAGGCACATGGAGATATTGAACACTGAAGCTTTCTTT. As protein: CASRHMEILNTEAFF.

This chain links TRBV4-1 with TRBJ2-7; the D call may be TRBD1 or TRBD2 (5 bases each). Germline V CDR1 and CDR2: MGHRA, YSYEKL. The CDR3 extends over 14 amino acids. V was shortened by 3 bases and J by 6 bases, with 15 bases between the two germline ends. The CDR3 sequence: CASSQGDRVAEQYF. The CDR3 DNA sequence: TGCGCCAGCAGCCAGGGGGACCGGGTAGCCGAGCAGTACTTC.

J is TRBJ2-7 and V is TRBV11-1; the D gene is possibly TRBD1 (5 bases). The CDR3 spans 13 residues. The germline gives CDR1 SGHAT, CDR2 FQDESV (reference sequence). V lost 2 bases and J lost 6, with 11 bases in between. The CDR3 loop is CASSLHQGVEQYF. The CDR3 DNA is TGTGCCAGCAGCTTACATCAAGGGGTCGAGCAGTACTTC.

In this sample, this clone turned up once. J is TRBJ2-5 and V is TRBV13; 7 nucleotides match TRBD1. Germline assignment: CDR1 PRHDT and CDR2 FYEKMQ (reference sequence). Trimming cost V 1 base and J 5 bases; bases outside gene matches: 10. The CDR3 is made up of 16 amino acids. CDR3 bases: TGTGCCAGCAGCTTAGTCCAGGGGGAAAGGGGCGAGACCCAGTACTTC. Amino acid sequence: CASSLVQGERGETQYF.

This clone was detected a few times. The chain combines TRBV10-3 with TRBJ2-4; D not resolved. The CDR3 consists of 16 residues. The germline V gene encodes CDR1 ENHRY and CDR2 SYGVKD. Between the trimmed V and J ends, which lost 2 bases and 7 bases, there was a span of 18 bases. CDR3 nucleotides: TGTGCCATCAGTGAGGCGACCTCCTCTGGGCCGAACATTCAGTACTTC. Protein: CAISEATSSGPNIQYF.

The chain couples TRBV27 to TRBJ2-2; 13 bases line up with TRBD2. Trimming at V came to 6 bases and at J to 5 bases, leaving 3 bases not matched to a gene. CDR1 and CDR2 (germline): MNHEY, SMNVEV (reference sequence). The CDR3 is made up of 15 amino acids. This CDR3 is CASRRGLAGTGELFF. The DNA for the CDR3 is TGTGCCAGCAGGCGGGGACTAGCGGGAACCGGGGAGCTGTTTTTT.

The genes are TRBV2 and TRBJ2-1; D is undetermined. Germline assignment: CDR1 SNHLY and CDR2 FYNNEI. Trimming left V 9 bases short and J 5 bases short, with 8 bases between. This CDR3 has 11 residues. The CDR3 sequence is CASGRDNEQFF. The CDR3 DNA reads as TGTGCCAGTGGTAGAGACAATGAGCAGTTCTTC.

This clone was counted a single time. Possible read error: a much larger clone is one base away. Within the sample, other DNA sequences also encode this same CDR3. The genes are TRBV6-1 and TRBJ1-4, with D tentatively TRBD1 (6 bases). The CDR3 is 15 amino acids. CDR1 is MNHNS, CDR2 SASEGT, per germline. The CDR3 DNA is TGTGCCAGCAGTGAAAGGACAGCAACTAATGAAAAACTGTTCTTT. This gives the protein CASSERTATNEKLFF.

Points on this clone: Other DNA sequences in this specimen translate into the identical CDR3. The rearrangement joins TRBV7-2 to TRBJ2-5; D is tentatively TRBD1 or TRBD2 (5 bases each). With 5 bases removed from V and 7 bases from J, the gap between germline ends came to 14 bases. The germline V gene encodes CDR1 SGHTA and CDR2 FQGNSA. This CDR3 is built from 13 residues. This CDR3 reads CASSLEGLGTQYF. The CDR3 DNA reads TGTGCCAGCAGCCTCGAGGGGTTGGGGACCCAGTACTTC.

CDR3 in DNA: TGTGCCAGCAGCCCCCATGGAGGGTCACTATACAATGAGCAGTTCTTC. Translating gives CASSPHGGSLYNEQFF. The chain couples TRBV11-3 to TRBJ2-1; tentative D call: TRBD2 (6 bases). Trimming shortened V by 5 bases and J by 4 bases, and 18 bases separated the two germline ends. This CDR3 is 16 amino acids long. Per the germline V gene, CDR1 is SGHNT and CDR2 is YENEEA.

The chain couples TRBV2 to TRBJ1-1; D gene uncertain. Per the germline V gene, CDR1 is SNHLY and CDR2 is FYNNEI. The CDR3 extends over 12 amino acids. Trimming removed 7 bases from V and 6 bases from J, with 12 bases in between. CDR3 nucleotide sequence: TGTGCCAGCAATCGGCAAAGGGCTGAAGCTTTCTTT. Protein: CASNRQRAEAFF.

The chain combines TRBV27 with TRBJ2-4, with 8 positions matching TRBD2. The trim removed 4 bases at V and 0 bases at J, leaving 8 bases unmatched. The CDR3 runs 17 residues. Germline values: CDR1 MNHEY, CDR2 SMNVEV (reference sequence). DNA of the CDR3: TGTGCCAGCAGTTCAAAAGGACTAGCACTAGCCAAAAACATTCAGTACTTC. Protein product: CASSSKGLALAKNIQYF.

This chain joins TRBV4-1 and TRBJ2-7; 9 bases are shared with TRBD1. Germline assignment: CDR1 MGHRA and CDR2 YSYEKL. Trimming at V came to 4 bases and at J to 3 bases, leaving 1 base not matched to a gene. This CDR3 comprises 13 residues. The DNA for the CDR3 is TGCGCCAGCAGCCGGGACAGGGTCTACGAGCAGTACTTC. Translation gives CASSRDRVYEQYF.

The CDR3 is CASSRGGSSYNSPLHF. The CDR3 coding sequence is TGTGCCAGCAGCCGGGGGGGAAGCTCCTATAATTCACCCCTCCACTTT. The chain couples TRBV7-3 to TRBJ1-6, with D perhaps matching TRBD1 (5 bases). Germline loops: CDR1 SGHTA, CDR2 FQGTGA. The CDR3 totals 16 residues. Between the trimmed V and J ends, which lost 5 bases and 0 bases, there was a span of 11 bases.

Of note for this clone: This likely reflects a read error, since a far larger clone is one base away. Here the CDR3 reads CASGVSPVSSYEQYF. In nucleotides, the CDR3 is TGTGCCAGCGGCGTTTCTCCCGTGAGCTCCTACGAGCAGTACTTC. This chain joins TRBV9 and TRBJ2-7; D is ambiguous. Looked up from germline, CDR1 is SGDLS and CDR2 is YYNGEE. The CDR3 is made up of 15 amino acids.

The chain's CDR3 is CASSQSGTYEKLFF. DNA for the CDR3: TGTGCCAGCAGCCAAAGTGGGACATATGAAAAACTGTTTTTT. This chain joins TRBV4-2 and TRBJ1-4; possible D gene TRBD1, 6 bases. The length of the CDR3 is 14 residues. Germline CDR1 reads LGHNA; CDR2 reads YNFKEQ. The ends were cut back, 2 bases at V and 6 bases at J, with 10 bases in the middle.

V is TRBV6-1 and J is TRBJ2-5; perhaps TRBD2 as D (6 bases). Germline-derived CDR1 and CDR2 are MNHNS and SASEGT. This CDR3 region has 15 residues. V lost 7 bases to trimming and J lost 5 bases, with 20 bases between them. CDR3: CASTSGGLPRETQYF. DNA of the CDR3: TGTGCCAGCACTTCCGGGGGACTGCCTCGTGAGACCCAGTACTTC.

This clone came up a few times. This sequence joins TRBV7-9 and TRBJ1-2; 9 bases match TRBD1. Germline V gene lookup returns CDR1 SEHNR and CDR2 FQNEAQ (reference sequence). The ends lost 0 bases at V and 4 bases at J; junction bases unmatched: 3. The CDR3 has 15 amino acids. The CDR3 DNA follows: TGTGCCAGCAGCTTAGCGCGGACAGGGGTCTATGGCTACACCTTC. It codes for CASSLARTGVYGYTF.

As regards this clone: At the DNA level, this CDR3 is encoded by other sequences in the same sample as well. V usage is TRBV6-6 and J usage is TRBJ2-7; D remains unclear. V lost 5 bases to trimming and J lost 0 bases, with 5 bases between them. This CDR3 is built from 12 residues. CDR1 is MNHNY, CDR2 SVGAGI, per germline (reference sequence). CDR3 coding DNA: TGTGCCAGCAGTAAAAGCTCCTACGAGCAGTACTTC. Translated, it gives CASSKSSYEQYF.

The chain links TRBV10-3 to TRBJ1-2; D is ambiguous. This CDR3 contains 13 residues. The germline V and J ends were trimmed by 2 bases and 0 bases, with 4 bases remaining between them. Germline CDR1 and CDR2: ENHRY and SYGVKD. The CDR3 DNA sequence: TGTGCCATCAGTGAGCCGACTAACTATGGCTACACCTTC. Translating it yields CAISEPTNYGYTF.

CDR3 in amino acids: CASEEGGGEQFF. The CDR3 nucleotides read TGTGCCAGTGAAGAGGGGGGCGGTGAGCAGTTCTTC. This sequence joins TRBV28 and TRBJ2-1; D assignment may be TRBD1 or TRBD2 (6 bases each). The germline CDR1 and CDR2 sequences are MDHEN and SYDVKM. This CDR3 contains 12 residues. V lost 9 bases, J lost 9 bases, and 15 bases lay in between.

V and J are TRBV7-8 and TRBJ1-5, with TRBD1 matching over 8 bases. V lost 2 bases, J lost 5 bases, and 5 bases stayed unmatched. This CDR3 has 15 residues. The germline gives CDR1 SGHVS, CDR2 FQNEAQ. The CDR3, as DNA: TGTGCCAGCAGCTTACGGACAGGGCCGGATCAGCCCCAGCATTTT. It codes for CASSLRTGPDQPQHF.

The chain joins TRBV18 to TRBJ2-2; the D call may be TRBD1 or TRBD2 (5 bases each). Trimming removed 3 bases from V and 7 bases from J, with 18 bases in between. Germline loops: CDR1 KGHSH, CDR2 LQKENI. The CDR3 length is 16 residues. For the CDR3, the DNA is TGTGCCAGCTCACCGGGGGTGATCGTTGTGAGCGGGGAGCTGTTTTTT. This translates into CASSPGVIVVSGELFF.

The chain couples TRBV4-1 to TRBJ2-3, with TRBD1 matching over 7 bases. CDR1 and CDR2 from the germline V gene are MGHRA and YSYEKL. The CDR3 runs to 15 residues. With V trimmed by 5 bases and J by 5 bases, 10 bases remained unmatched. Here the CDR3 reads CASSSQQGLGDTQYF. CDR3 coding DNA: TGCGCCAGCAGCTCGCAACAGGGGCTAGGAGATACGCAGTATTTT.

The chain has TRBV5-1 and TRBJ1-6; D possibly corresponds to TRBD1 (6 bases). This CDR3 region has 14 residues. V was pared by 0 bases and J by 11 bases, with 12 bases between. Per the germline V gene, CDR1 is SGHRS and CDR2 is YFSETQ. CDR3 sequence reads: CASSLAGGPTPLHF. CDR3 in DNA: TGCGCCAGCAGCTTGGCCGGGGGGCCTACACCCCTCCACTTT. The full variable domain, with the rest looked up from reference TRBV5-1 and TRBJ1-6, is KAGVTQTPRYLIKTRGQQVTLSCSPISGHRSVSWYQQTPGQGLQFLFEYFSETQRNKGNFPGRFSGRQFSNSRSEMNVSTLELGDSALYLCASSLAGGPTPLHFGNGTRLTVT.

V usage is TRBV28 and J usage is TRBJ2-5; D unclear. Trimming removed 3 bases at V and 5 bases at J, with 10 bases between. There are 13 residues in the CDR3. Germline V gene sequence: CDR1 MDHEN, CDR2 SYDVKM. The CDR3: CASSFHSPETQYF. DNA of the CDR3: TGTGCCAGCAGTTTTCATTCCCCGGAGACCCAGTACTTC.

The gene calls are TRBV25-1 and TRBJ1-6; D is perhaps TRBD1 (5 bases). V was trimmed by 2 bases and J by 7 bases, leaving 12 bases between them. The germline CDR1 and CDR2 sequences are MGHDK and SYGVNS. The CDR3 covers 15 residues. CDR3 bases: TGTGCCAGCAGTGAACCCCAGGGTGGCAATTCACCCCTCCACTTT. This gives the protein CASSEPQGGNSPLHF.